This TCR beta chain was recorded in a study of cytomegalovirus exposure and HLA in healthy donors. This CDR3 comprises 15 residues. V lost 6 bases, J lost 5 bases, and 12 bases stayed unmatched. Looked up from germline, CDR1 is MNHEY and CDR2 is SMNVEV (reference sequence). The PCR ran on 60 Vbeta and 13 Jbeta primers. Sequencing was performed with immunoSEQ multiplex PCR; in TCRdb, only in-frame clones are kept and a portion is missing. The sample carries roughly 160,000 clones, approximately 72% recorded once. Notes on this clone: Its target is unknown.

Study-wide points: It was confirmed in vitro that a few of the CMV-associated chains were specific for CMV antigens. Some V segments could not be told apart, so they were left out, TRBV6-2 and TRBV6-3 among them. Reports credit the classifier with highly specific, highly sensitive diagnosis of cytomegalovirus status.

The V and J genes are TRBV27 and TRBJ2-5; TRBD1 matches at 7 bases. Source material: PBMCs. This receptor was identified in a female donor in good health and CMV-seronegative. The CDR3 DNA follows: TGTGCCAGCAGACGGACAGGCATTAGGGGGGAGACCCAGTACTTC. Translation gives CASRRTGIRGETQYF.